This is a list of T cell receptor beta chains from one sample in a study of cytomegalovirus exposure and HLA in healthy donors. Clones were sequenced by immunoSEQ multiplex PCR, and TCRdb holds only the in-frame ones, with some missing. The top ten clones hold 0.95% to 1.5% of a sample with about 170,000 clones, around 80% of them seen once. The specimen was PBMCs. These receptors all come from a boy aged 2 to 10 in good health and CMV-seronegative. Both conserved end residues are part of each CDR3. The order of the fields is V gene, D gene, J gene, clone size, CDR3 DNA, CDR3 protein. D genes are given only for firm matches. For some rows the clone size is stated as once, few or many, or as a class when expanded; others skip it.

V: TRBV6-4; D: TRBD2; J: TRBJ2-2; size: -; DNA: TGTGCCAGCAGTGAGACTAGCGAGTACGGGGAGCTGTTTTTT; CDR3: CASSETSEYGELFF
V: TRBV5-1; D: -; J: TRBJ2-1; size: -; DNA: TGCGCCAGCAAACCGTTTACAGGGTTCAATGAGCAGTTCTTC; CDR3: CASKPFTGFNEQFF
V: TRBV4-1; D: -; J: TRBJ2-7; size: -; DNA: TGCGCCAGCAGCCAAGATAGCACCCTCGGTTTCGAGCAGTACTTC; CDR3: CASSQDSTLGFEQYF
V: TRBV30; D: -; J: TRBJ1-2; size: -; DNA: TGTGCCTGGAAATCTCCAGGTAACTATGGCTACACCTTC; CDR3: CAWKSPGNYGYTF
V: TRBV5-1; D: TRBD1; J: TRBJ2-7; size: few; DNA: TGCGCCAGCAGCCCGGGGACAGGGTTACACGAGCAGTACTTC; CDR3: CASSPGTGLHEQYF
V: TRBV18; D: -; J: TRBJ2-7; size: -; DNA: TGTGCCAGCTCACCAGGAACAGGGCAAACCTACGAGCAGTACTTC; CDR3: CASSPGTGQTYEQYF
V: TRBV6-5; D: TRBD1; J: TRBJ2-5; size: few; DNA: TGTGCCAGCAGGGACAGGTTAGGCCAAGAGACCCAGTACTTC; CDR3: CASRDRLGQETQYF
V: TRBV28; D: -; J: TRBJ2-1; size: -; DNA: TGTGCCAGCAGTCGCAGTCGAGCCTCGGGGTTCTTC; CDR3: CASSRSRASGFF
V: TRBV19; D: -; J: TRBJ2-4; size: -; DNA: TGTGCCAGTAGTGCCGGGGCCAAAAACATTCAGTACTTC; CDR3: CASSAGAKNIQYF
V: TRBV12-5; D: TRBD2; J: TRBJ2-7; size: -; DNA: TGTGCTAGTGGTTTGGTAGGCGGGGGTTTGGTAGAGCAGTACTTC; CDR3: CASGLVGGGLVEQYF
V: TRBV2; D: TRBD1; J: TRBJ2-1; size: -; DNA: TGTGCCAGCAGGAGCGACAGGGACACTGAGCAGTTCTTC; CDR3: CASRSDRDTEQFF
V: TRBV9; D: TRBD2; J: TRBJ2-3; size: -; DNA: TGTGCCAGCAGCGTCGGCGGGGGGGCAGCAGATACGCAGTATTTT; CDR3: CASSVGGGAADTQYF
V: TRBV5-1; D: TRBD1; J: TRBJ2-3; size: -; DNA: TGCGCCAGCAGCCCGGGCAGGGGGCAAGGCACAGATACGCAGTATTTT; CDR3: CASSPGRGQGTDTQYF
V: TRBV30; D: -; J: TRBJ1-4; size: -; DNA: TGTGCCTGGAGCTATCCCAGGGGACGACCTCCAACTAATGAAAAACTGTTTTTT; CDR3: CAWSYPRGRPPTNEKLFF
V: TRBV5-4; D: -; J: TRBJ2-3; size: -; DNA: TGTGCCAGCAGATTGGGCGGGGAGCCTTCGGATACGCAGTATTTT; CDR3: CASRLGGEPSDTQYF
V: TRBV7-2; D: TRBD2; J: TRBJ2-1; size: few; DNA: TGTGCCAGCAGCTTACTAGCGGGTGTAGGTAATGAGCAGTTCTTC; CDR3: CASSLLAGVGNEQFF